Below, 4 T cell receptor beta chains from the same sample are listed, as sequenced in a study of blood T cells in healthy people across ages. Together with a sample-barcoded 5' primer, a J-beta primer mix was included in a second PCR lasting roughly 6 to 12 cycles. TCRdb ran MiXCR on the 5' RACE reads and lists one entry per CDR3 protein. The table lists approximately 1.5 million distinct CDR3 sequences, less than 45% of them singletons. Sequenced material: blood. The source is a woman between 18 and 30 years old in good health.

This clonotype was seen a handful of times. CDR3 loop: CASSSWDREVNYGYTF. In DNA, the CDR3 is TGTGCCAGCAGCTCCTGGGACAGGGAAGTTAACTATGGCTACACCTTC. This chain joins TRBV7-2 and TRBJ1-2, with 9 bases that match TRBD1. V was pared by 4 bases and J by 1 base, with 7 bases of the junction left unmatched. Germline CDR1 and CDR2: SGHTA and FQGNSA. This CDR3 has 16 amino acids.

This chain connects TRBV7-3 to TRBJ2-3, with 12 bases identical to TRBD2. V lost 4 bases and J lost 3; bases outside the gene matches: 8. Germline V gene lookup returns CDR1 SGHTA and CDR2 FQGTGA. CDR3 length equals 17 residues. The CDR3: CASSSLPGTSGTDTQYF. The CDR3 region has the DNA TGTGCCAGCAGCTCCCTACCCGGGACTAGCGGGACAGATACGCAGTATTTT.

This chain links TRBV20-1 with TRBJ2-7; TRBD1 matches at 8 bases. The CDR3 contains 14 residues. Trimming at V came to 4 bases and at J to 1 base, leaving 6 bases not matched to a gene. CDR1 and CDR2 (germline): DFQATT, SNEGSKA (reference sequence). This CDR3 reads CSATDRARSYEQYF. For the CDR3, the DNA is TGCAGTGCTACGGACAGGGCTAGGTCCTACGAGCAGTACTTC.

This clonotype was observed a few times. This chain joins TRBV27 and TRBJ1-5, with unresolved D. The CDR3 runs 13 residues. CDR1 and CDR2 (germline): MNHEY, SMNVEV (reference sequence). The germline V and J ends were trimmed by 5 bases and 6 bases, with 11 bases remaining between them. CDR3 bases: TGTGCCAGCAGTCCCACTCAGCGTCAGCCCCAGCATTTT. Amino acid sequence: CASSPTQRQPQHF.